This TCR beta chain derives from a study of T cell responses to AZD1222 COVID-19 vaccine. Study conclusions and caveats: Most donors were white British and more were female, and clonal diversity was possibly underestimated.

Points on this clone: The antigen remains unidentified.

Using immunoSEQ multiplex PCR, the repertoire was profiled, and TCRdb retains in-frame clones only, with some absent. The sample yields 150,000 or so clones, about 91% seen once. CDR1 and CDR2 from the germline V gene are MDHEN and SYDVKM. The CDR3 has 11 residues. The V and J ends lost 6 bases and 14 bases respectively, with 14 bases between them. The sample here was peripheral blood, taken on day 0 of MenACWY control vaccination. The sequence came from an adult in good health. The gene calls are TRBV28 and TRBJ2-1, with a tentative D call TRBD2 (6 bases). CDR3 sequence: CASSGEAWEFF. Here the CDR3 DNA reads TGTGCCAGCAGCGGGGAGGCCTGGGAGTTCTTC.